This T cell receptor (beta chain) was captured by sequencing in a study of shared clonotypes between healthy human individuals. Study conclusions and caveats: Rarefaction indicated that sorted-subset sequencing remained incomplete although depth was large.

The input for sorted-subset replicate PCRs was 150 to 200 ng DNA, some 30,000 T cell genomes. Original methodology: ImmunoSEQ supplied junction-only sequences lacking quality scores, so filtering was different. Using immunoSEQ multiplex PCR, the repertoire was profiled, and TCRdb retains in-frame clones only, with some absent. That table supplies the V and J calls and clone size; D and trimming were determined from the DNA. The data contain about 770,000 clones, over 60% of them seen just once; the ten biggest clones take up approximately 2%. Adult Caucasians living in Nashville, Tennessee made up all of the donors. Of note for this clone: Its antigen remains unknown.

Germline V gene sequence: CDR1 SGDLS, CDR2 YYNGEE. Trimming shortened V by 5 bases and J by 9 bases, and 23 bases separated the two germline ends. The CDR3 runs to 15 residues. The V call is TRBV9, the J call TRBJ2-5, with D tentatively TRBD1 (6 bases). Sequencing used memory CD4+ T cells sorted from blood. The subset here: CD45RA-negative fraction. The receptor was derived from a woman under 40 in good health. The DNA of the CDR3 is TGTGCCAGCAGTCGGGACGCGCAGGGGAAAGGGGCCCAGTACTTC. It specifies CASSRDAQGKGAQYF. The whole variable domain, filled in from reference TRBV9 and TRBJ2-5, reads DSGVTQTPKHLITATGQRVTLRCSPRSGDLSVYWYQQSLDQGLQFLIQYYNGEERAKGNILERFSAQQFPDLHSELNLSSLELGDSALYFCASSRDAQGKGAQYFGPGTRLLVL.